This T cell receptor (beta chain) was obtained from a study of regulatory T cells in long-lasting Graves disease. In regard to this clonotype: The junction departs from the called germline gene at one end, perhaps through a read error.

In building TCR beta libraries, iRepertoire HTBI primers were used together with Arm-PCR of CDR3 regions. TCRdb processed the multiplex PCR reads anew with MiXCR; each CDR3 protein has one entry. The top ten hold about 15% of the sample, which has 250,000 or so distinct CDR3 sequences, 20% seen once. The time point was: newly diagnosed GD, antithyroid drugs for less than 3 months. From RNA extracted from PBMCs, the TCR library was made. The sequence was collected from a female donor with Graves disease. Here the sequenced sample was peripheral blood mononuclear cells (PBMCs), taken at new diagnosis, from a patient treated with antithyroid drugs.

For the CDR3, the DNA is TGCAGCGTTGCACGATCAGGCGCAACTAGTGAAAAACTGTTTTTT. As protein: CSVARSGATSEKLFF. This sequence joins TRBV29-1 and TRBJ1-4; no clear D. The CDR3 has 15 residues. Germline CDR1 is SQVTM and CDR2 is ANQGSEA.